Included here is one TCR beta chain sequence, with context. Its antigen is not identified. The entry originates in a study of cytomegalovirus exposure and HLA in healthy donors. Notes on the study in general: Excluded were some V segments that proved indistinguishable, including TRBV6-2 and TRBV6-3.

Use of 60 Vbeta and 13 Jbeta primers characterized the PCR. Clones were read by immunoSEQ multiplex PCR, and TCRdb kept only the in-frame ones, dropping some. The data contain about 200,000 clones, around 75% of them singletons. All donors participated as healthy donors of bone marrow. With 4 bases removed from V and 5 bases from J, the gap between germline ends came to 10 bases. Germline CDR1 SGHNT, CDR2 YYREEE (reference sequence). CDR3 length: 14 amino acids. The sample was PBMCs. The origin of this receptor is a woman aged 30 to 39 in good health and CMV-seronegative. The rearrangement links TRBV5-4 to TRBJ1-6, with a tentative D call TRBD1 (5 bases). The CDR3 spells CASSGRVNNSPLHF. CDR3 in DNA: TGTGCCAGCAGCGGCAGGGTAAATAATTCACCCCTCCACTTT.